A selection of T cell receptor beta chains follows, all from one sample in a study of blood T cell repertoires in COVID-19. Assay used: immunoSEQ multiplex PCR; TCRdb lists only in-frame clones, some missing. The repertoire has under 450,000 clones, around four fifths of them found once; the top ten carry about 4.8%. Sequencing used PBMCs or T cells enriched from blood (not recorded which). Source of these receptors: a woman in her 50s who had recovered from COVID-19. Both conserved end residues are part of each CDR3. The order of the fields is CDR3 protein, clone size, V gene. Clone size is not always given. Where it is, it says once, few, many or a class for expanded clones.

cdr3_aa: CASSPPIRVQGSNEQFF
clone_size: -
v_call: TRBV18

cdr3_aa: CASSRENTGELFF
clone_size: -
v_call: TRBV2

cdr3_aa: CASSPREVTDTQYF
clone_size: -
v_call: TRBV14

cdr3_aa: CASTSTGTYGYTF
clone_size: -
v_call: TRBV12-3/TRBV12-4

cdr3_aa: CASSHLAGGRGSSYNEQFF
clone_size: -
v_call: TRBV14

cdr3_aa: CASSPDGGYGYTF
clone_size: -
v_call: TRBV6-4

cdr3_aa: CASRTGVGNQPQHF
clone_size: -
v_call: TRBV27

cdr3_aa: CASSFDPGQDYEQYF
clone_size: -
v_call: TRBV7-8

cdr3_aa: CASSLNRGNEQYF
clone_size: -
v_call: TRBV27

cdr3_aa: CASSLEFGEAFF
clone_size: few
v_call: TRBV11-2

cdr3_aa: CASSQWGGGRNNEQFF
clone_size: -
v_call: TRBV3-1/TRBV3-2

cdr3_aa: CASSSLTGELFF
clone_size: -
v_call: TRBV7-8

cdr3_aa: CAWRGLARAQYF
clone_size: -
v_call: TRBV30

cdr3_aa: CASSFRGSDTEAFF
clone_size: -
v_call: TRBV6-5

cdr3_aa: CAIKTGVGEKLFF
clone_size: -
v_call: TRBV10-3

cdr3_aa: CASSWGQGARYTF
clone_size: -
v_call: TRBV19

cdr3_aa: CASSLVAGGTYRETQYF
clone_size: once
v_call: TRBV5-7

cdr3_aa: CASSLGRVTGSADTQYF
clone_size: -
v_call: TRBV5-5

cdr3_aa: CASSLEHSSYNEQFF
clone_size: -
v_call: TRBV7-2

cdr3_aa: CASSTTYHPPGGAWDQPQHF
clone_size: -
v_call: TRBV19

cdr3_aa: CSIRGGLTTNEKLFF
clone_size: -
v_call: TRBV29-1

cdr3_aa: CASSVGGGTGALGDTQYF
clone_size: -
v_call: TRBV9

cdr3_aa: CASRVRSDSPLHF
clone_size: -
v_call: TRBV14

cdr3_aa: CASSQAGTAGQYGYTF
clone_size: -
v_call: TRBV3-1/TRBV3-2

cdr3_aa: CASLAGLKNEQFF
clone_size: -
v_call: TRBV27

cdr3_aa: CASSYSAGGSNQPQHF
clone_size: -
v_call: TRBV6-5

cdr3_aa: CASSQYRDLPYEQYF
clone_size: -
v_call: TRBV4-3

cdr3_aa: CASSQEQDTQYF
clone_size: -
v_call: TRBV14

cdr3_aa: CASSLNGAGADTQYF
clone_size: -
v_call: TRBV7-3

cdr3_aa: CASSLANISPGITEAFF
clone_size: -
v_call: TRBV5-1

cdr3_aa: CASTGRGQGVGYTF
clone_size: -
v_call: TRBV6-5

cdr3_aa: CASSSYWTGGNTEAFF
clone_size: -
v_call: TRBV27

cdr3_aa: CASSYSTREGTEAFF
clone_size: -
v_call: TRBV6-5